This TCR beta chain was found in a study of IL-17A CD8 T cells in psoriatic arthritis synovium. At the level of the whole study: The goal of the study was to characterize the phenotype, molecular profile and function of synovial IL-17A+CD8+ T cells in the pathogenesis of psoriatic arthritis.

Synovial fluid effusions were aspirated from the actively inflamed joints of patients with psoriatic arthritis. Memory CD8+ T cells in synovial fluid were sorted patient by patient into Tc17 (IL-17A+) cells, bulk memory cells and Tc1 (IL-17A-IFNgamma+) cells in order to compare their TCR repertoires. The Classification of Psoriatic Arthritis Study Group (CASPAR) criteria were met by the psoriatic arthritis patients. CD45RA-CD27+/- plus CD45RA+CD27- cells were sorted as bulk memory CD8+ T cells. Sorted CD8+ T cell subsets from the synovial fluid of a few patients with psoriatic arthritis were subjected to TCRbeta sequencing. Synovial fluid mononuclear cells were isolated with Lymphoprep and cryopreserved in liquid nitrogen before use. The medium used for cryopreservation had about 50% fetal calf serum and approximately 10% dimethyl sulfoxide. To note about this clone: No cognate antigen has been identified for it. It has no much larger one-base neighbor in the sample; base qualities were not kept.

After DNA extraction (Qiagen), TCRbeta V-D-J rearrangements were amplified in a bias-controlled manner and then sequenced at high throughput (immunoSEQ; Adaptive Biotech). Per the source publication's procedure: Productive sequences were analyzed at sequence level using the immunoSEQ Analyzer platform. Clonality was calculated as 1 minus Pielou's evenness, so values run from 0 (highly polyclonal) up to 1 (monoclonal). The Morisita index, which runs from 0 (no similarity) to 1 (complete similarity), was used to measure repertoire overlap between subsets. This immuneACCESS table, as held by TCRdb, lists in-frame sequences with V and J called but not all clones. Of the missing ones, under half trace to an unresolved V gene in checked studies; the others have no known cause. The V and J calls and clone size are taken from that table; D and trimming were inferred from the DNA. A total of more than 2,000 clones appear in this sample, 72% of them only once. The ten largest clones add up to roughly a tenth of the sample.

The paper's findings and limits, for the study overall: Cells were obtained from synovial fluid rather than synovial tissue, because no psoriatic arthritis synovial tissue samples were available. Only a few patients were included in the TCR sequencing, a limited sample size that the authors acknowledged. Although some individual clones took up over 4.5% of the repertoire, most synovial CD8+ subsets stayed polyclonal.

This receptor was taken from a human donor with psoriatic arthritis. Sequenced material: memory CD8+ T cells from synovial fluid. Sample cell subset or site, as interpreted from the label and publication: bulk memory CD8+ T cells (CD45RA-CD27+/- and CD45RA+CD27-).

The CDR3 region reads CASSESLAGVGDTQYF. The DNA sequence is as follows: TGTGCCAGCAGTGAGAGCCTAGCGGGAGTGGGAGATACGCAGTATTTT. This chain is built from TRBV6-1 and TRBJ2-3; 10 of the junction bases match TRBD2. From the germline V gene, CDR1 is MNHNS and CDR2 is SASEGT. Its CDR3 holds 16 amino acids, cysteine through phenylalanine. The DNA shown is the 48-base CDR3, in frame from base 1. V ends up 3 bases short and J 5 bases short, with an unmatched junction base count of 8.